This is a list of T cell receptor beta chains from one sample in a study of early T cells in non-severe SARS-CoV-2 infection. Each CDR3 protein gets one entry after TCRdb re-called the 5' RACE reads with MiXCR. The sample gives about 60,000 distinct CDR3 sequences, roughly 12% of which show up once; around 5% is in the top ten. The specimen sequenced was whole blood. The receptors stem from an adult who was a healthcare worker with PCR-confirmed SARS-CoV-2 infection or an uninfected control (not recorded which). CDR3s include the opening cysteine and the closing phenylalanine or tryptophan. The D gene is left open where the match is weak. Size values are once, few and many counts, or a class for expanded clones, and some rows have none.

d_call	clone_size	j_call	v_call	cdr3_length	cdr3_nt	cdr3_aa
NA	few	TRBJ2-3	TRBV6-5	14	TGTGCCAGCAGCATACAATTAAGCACAGATACGCAGTATTTT	CASSIQLSTDTQYF
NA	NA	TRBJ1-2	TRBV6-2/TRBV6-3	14	TGTGCCAGCATGAGACCCCAGCCGCCTTATGGCTACACCTTC	CASMRPQPPYGYTF
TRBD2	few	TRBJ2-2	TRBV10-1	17	TGCGCCAGCAGTGACTACCACAGCGGGGGCCGTCTAGGGGGAGCTGTTTTT	CASSDYHSGGRLGGAVF
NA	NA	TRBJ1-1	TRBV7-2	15	TGTGCCAGCAGCTATCAGGAGAACATGAACACTGAAGCTTTCTTT	CASSYQENMNTEAFF
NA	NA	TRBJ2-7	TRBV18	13	TGTGCCAGCTCACCGACCCGGAGCTACGAGCAGTACTTC	CASSPTRSYEQYF
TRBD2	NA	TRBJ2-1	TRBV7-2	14	TGTGCCAGCAGCCCCCGGACGGGAGGCGATGAGCAGTTCTTC	CASSPRTGGDEQFF
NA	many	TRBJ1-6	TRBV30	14	TGTGCCTGGAGTGTAGGACAGTTCAATTCACCCCTCCACTTT	CAWSVGQFNSPLHF
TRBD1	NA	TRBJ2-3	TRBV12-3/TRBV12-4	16	TGTGCCAGCAGAAGAGGAGACAGGGCCCGCACAGATACGCAGTATTTT	CASRRGDRARTDTQYF
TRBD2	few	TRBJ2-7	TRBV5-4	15	TGTGCCAGCAGCTTGGCCGCGGGAGGGCCCTACGAGCAGTACTTC	CASSLAAGGPYEQYF
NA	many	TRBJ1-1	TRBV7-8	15	TGTGCCAGCAGCTTACGATGGGCCACGAACACTGAAGCTTTCTTT	CASSLRWATNTEAFF